This TCR beta chain was recorded in a study of CD8 T cells in Susac syndrome. Study-level points and caveats: That the number of individuals in its TCR sequencing and HLA analysis was relatively small was acknowledged by the study.

Reverse transcription of 0.5 to 1 ug RNA was carried out with random hexamers. Amplification of TCR beta CDR3 used immunoSEQ multiplex PCR across 54 Vbeta and 13 Jbeta. TCRdb re-called the immunoSEQ multiplex PCR reads through MiXCR, storing one row per CDR3 protein. The repertoire has around 130,000 distinct CDR3 sequences, roughly 94% of them found once; the top ten carry about 0.12%. The sequenced target, TCR beta, came from blood CD8+ and CD4+ T cells. Negative isolation yielded CD4+ and CD8+ T cells, and FACS enriched TEMRA cells. A remark on this clonotype: Antigen: not known.

V lost 6 bases and J lost 1, with 15 bases in between. CDR1 is SEHNR and CDR2 is FQNEAQ in the germline V gene (reference sequence). This CDR3 is built from 15 residues. The TCR sequence derives from a human donor with multiple sclerosis. V and J are TRBV7-9 and TRBJ2-5; a possible D gene is TRBD1 (6 bases). Sequenced material: CD4+ T cells from PBMCs. DNA for the CDR3: TGTGCCAGCAGGTCGGGTAGCAGGGGCCAAGAGACCCAGTACTTC. The encoded protein is CASRSGSRGQETQYF.